This is a list of T cell receptor beta chains from one sample in a study of CD8 T cells in Susac syndrome. TCRdb used MiXCR to reprocess the immunoSEQ multiplex PCR reads, holding one entry per CDR3 protein. The repertoire holds roughly 200,000 distinct CDR3 sequences, with roughly 90% as singletons. The sequenced sample was CD4+ T cells from PBMCs. Source of these receptors: a human donor with Susac syndrome. The CDR3 runs from the conserved cysteine through the conserved F or W. D genes are given only for firm matches. Where a row states a size, it is once, few, many or the class of an expanded clone; other rows omit it.

J gene: TRBJ2-2
clone size: .
D gene: .
V gene: TRBV5-4
CDR3 protein: CASSSGQSATGELFF
CDR3 DNA: TGTGCCAGCAGCTCAGGACAATCCGCGACCGGGGAGCTGTTTTTT

J gene: TRBJ2-3
clone size: .
D gene: .
V gene: TRBV11-1
CDR3 protein: CASSLMGGFLTDTQYF
CDR3 DNA: TGTGCCAGCAGCTTAATGGGCGGGTTCCTCACCGATACGCAGTATTTT

J gene: TRBJ2-7
clone size: .
D gene: TRBD2
V gene: TRBV28
CDR3 protein: CASRKSGSSYEQYF
CDR3 DNA: TGTGCCAGCAGGAAGAGCGGGAGCTCCTACGAGCAGTACTTC

J gene: TRBJ2-1
clone size: once
D gene: .
V gene: TRBV30
CDR3 protein: CAWSWPGHYNEQFF
CDR3 DNA: TGTGCCTGGAGTTGGCCAGGGCATTACAATGAGCAGTTCTTC

J gene: TRBJ1-3
clone size: .
D gene: .
V gene: TRBV30
CDR3 protein: CAWSVEGNTIYF
CDR3 DNA: TGTGCCTGGAGTGTAGAGGGAAACACCATATATTTT

J gene: TRBJ1-2
clone size: .
D gene: .
V gene: TRBV2
CDR3 protein: CATRGYRAYGYTF
CDR3 DNA: TGTGCCACCCGGGGTTATAGGGCCTATGGCTACACCTTC

J gene: TRBJ1-6
clone size: .
D gene: TRBD1
V gene: TRBV15
CDR3 protein: CATSRDPGTGNSPLHF
CDR3 DNA: TGTGCCACCAGCAGAGATCCCGGGACAGGAAATTCACCCCTCCACTTT

J gene: TRBJ1-5
clone size: .
D gene: .
V gene: TRBV12-3/TRBV12-4
CDR3 protein: CASSFGGIAQPQHF
CDR3 DNA: TGTGCCAGCAGTTTCGGGGGCATTGCTCAGCCCCAGCATTTT

J gene: TRBJ1-1
clone size: .
D gene: .
V gene: TRBV18
CDR3 protein: CASSGTRGTDTEAFF
CDR3 DNA: TGTGCCAGCTCAGGGACCAGGGGTACCGACACTGAAGCTTTCTTT

J gene: TRBJ2-1
clone size: .
D gene: .
V gene: TRBV7-2
CDR3 protein: CASSPRRDEQFF
CDR3 DNA: TGTGCCAGCAGCCCCAGGCGGGATGAGCAGTTCTTC

J gene: TRBJ1-1
clone size: .
D gene: TRBD1
V gene: TRBV28
CDR3 protein: CASSSYGQGADTEAFF
CDR3 DNA: TGTGCCAGCAGTTCCTACGGACAGGGCGCAGACACTGAAGCTTTCTTT

J gene: TRBJ2-7
clone size: .
D gene: .
V gene: TRBV12-3/TRBV12-4
CDR3 protein: CASSLGDWTTYEQYF
CDR3 DNA: TGTGCCAGCAGTTTAGGGGACTGGACCACTTACGAGCAGTACTTC

J gene: TRBJ2-3
clone size: .
D gene: .
V gene: TRBV7-8
CDR3 protein: CASSFSTRPGDTQYF
CDR3 DNA: TGTGCCAGCAGCTTTTCGACGCGCCCGGGAGATACGCAGTATTTT

J gene: TRBJ1-2
clone size: .
D gene: .
V gene: TRBV27
CDR3 protein: CASSRGNMGYGYTF
CDR3 DNA: TGTGCCAGCAGCCGAGGGAATATGGGCTATGGCTACACCTTC

J gene: TRBJ1-1
clone size: .
D gene: .
V gene: TRBV29-1
CDR3 protein: CSVGFRNTEAFF
CDR3 DNA: TGCAGCGTTGGGTTCAGGAACACTGAAGCTTTCTTT